This T cell receptor (beta chain) was identified in a study of neoadjuvant nivolumab and ipilimumab in lung cancer. TCRdb's copy holds only in-frame clones and misses some; the assay was immunoSEQ multiplex PCR. The sample carries under 15,000 clones, 95% recorded once. The V and J ends lost 0 bases and 2 bases respectively, with 10 bases between them. This CDR3 region has 16 residues. Germline V gene data show CDR1 as PRHDT and CDR2 as FYEKMQ (reference sequence). The sequence came from an adult with non-small cell lung cancer. The V and J genes are TRBV13 and TRBJ2-2; D ambiguous. This specimen was peripheral blood, taken after neoadjuvant nivolumab, alone or with ipilimumab, at or shortly before surgery. The CDR3 region is CASSLGPWPNTGELFF. DNA of the CDR3: TGTGCCAGCAGCTTAGGCCCCTGGCCCAACACCGGGGAGCTGTTTTTT.